The 13 T cell receptor beta chains given below trace back to one sample, sequenced in a study of T-cell memory formation after mild COVID-19. TCRdb re-called the 5' RACE reads with MiXCR, one entry per CDR3 protein. The sample lists just over 200,000 distinct CDR3 sequences, over 7.5% occurring once. The sequencing sample was made of PBMCs or a T cell subset sorted from them (not recorded which). These receptors were obtained from a young man who had mild COVID-19 (a few samples of this study predate the infection). Cell type and time point are not known.

This clonotype occurred many times. This sequence joins TRBV4-3 and TRBJ2-1; TRBD1 matches at 7 bases. Trimming cost V 4 bases and J 3 bases; bases outside gene matches: 3. This CDR3 spans 14 amino acids. CDR1 LGHNA and CDR2 YSLEER come from the germline V gene. The CDR3 DNA follows: TGCGCCAGCAGCCGGGACAGACGCTACAATGAGCAGTTCTTC. This gives the protein CASSRDRRYNEQFF.

Only a few counts were recorded for this clonotype. The chain is built from TRBV12-3 or TRBV12-4 and TRBJ2-2; D gene unclear. With 6 bases removed from V and 1 base from J, the gap between germline ends came to 6 bases. This CDR3 has 13 residues. The CDR3 DNA is TGTGCCAGCAGCGACAAGAACACCGGGGAGCTGTTTTTT. Encoded protein: CASSDKNTGELFF.

In this sample, this clonotype turned up a few times. V usage is TRBV12-3 or TRBV12-4 and J usage is TRBJ2-2; the D gene is possibly TRBD1 (5 bases). V was trimmed by 3 bases and J by 4 bases, leaving 12 bases between them. There are 15 residues in the CDR3. The CDR3 nucleotides read TGTGCCAGCAGTTTTCGCCAGGGTCGCACCGGGGAGCTGTTTTTT. Its protein product is CASSFRQGRTGELFF.

This clonotype appeared many times. The genes are TRBV29-1 and TRBJ1-5, with 7 nucleotides matching TRBD1. The CDR3 runs 14 residues. Germline values: CDR1 SQVTM, CDR2 ANQGSEA. V was clipped by 5 bases and J by 5 bases; unmatched bases: 9. CDR3 sequence reads: CSVPQGGRYQPQHF. In DNA form, the CDR3 reads TGCAGCGTTCCGCAGGGGGGCCGTTATCAGCCCCAGCATTTT.

J is TRBJ1-1 and V is TRBV6-5; D is possibly TRBD1 (5 bases). The CDR3 loop spans 12 amino acids. Per germline, CDR1 MNHEY and CDR2 SVGAGI. With 6 bases removed from V and 10 bases from J, the gap between germline ends came to 15 bases. CDR3 loop: CASSPSGGAAFF. The CDR3 region has the DNA TGTGCCAGCAGCCCGTCGGGGGGTGCAGCTTTCTTT.

This clonotype has a count of ten or more. The rearrangement uses TRBV7-2 and TRBJ2-5; weak D call: TRBD1 (5 bases). The CDR3 consists of 14 residues. V gave up 4 bases and J gave up 4 bases, with 13 bases separating them. Germline-derived CDR1 and CDR2 are SGHTA and FQGNSA. CDR3 nucleotide sequence: TGTGCCAGCAGCTCTTCGACAGACGGAGAGACCCAGTACTTC. Residues: CASSSSTDGETQYF.

There are a few counts of this clonotype. This sequence joins TRBV20-1 and TRBJ2-5; 9 bases align to TRBD2. CDR1 is DFQATT, CDR2 SNEGSKA, per germline (reference sequence). The CDR3 consists of 15 residues. Germline trimming cut 2 bases from V and 0 bases from J; bases unmatched to any gene: 4. CDR3: CSARIASGDQETQYF. DNA for the CDR3: TGCAGTGCTAGAATTGCTAGCGGGGACCAAGAGACCCAGTACTTC.

This clonotype has more than one count but fewer than ten. In DNA, the CDR3 is TGCGCCAGCAGCTTGGCCGACGCCGAGTATGGCTACACCTTC. Translating gives CASSLADAEYGYTF. V usage is TRBV5-1 and J usage is TRBJ1-2; D gene unclear. Germline CDR1 and CDR2: SGHRS and YFSETQ. Trimming took 0 bases from V and 5 from J, leaving 11 bases between them. This CDR3 region has 14 residues.

V and J are TRBV7-9 and TRBJ2-3; D gene unclear. The V end was cut by 5 bases, the J end by 7 bases, with 7 bases between. The CDR3 runs 11 residues. Germline CDR1 reads SEHNR; CDR2 reads FQNEAQ (reference sequence). The CDR3 nucleotides read TGTGCCAGCAGCCCCGAAAATACGCAGTATTTT. Translated, it gives CASSPENTQYF.

J is TRBJ1-2 and V is TRBV28; no firm D call. V was pared by 2 bases and J by 8 bases, with 6 bases between. This CDR3 region has 11 residues. Looked up from germline, CDR1 is MDHEN and CDR2 is SYDVKM. The chain's CDR3 is CASSLRLGYTF. As DNA, the CDR3 is TGTGCCAGCAGTTTACGGTTGGGCTACACCTTC.

This clonotype was seen at least ten times. This sequence joins TRBV5-1 and TRBJ2-1; 13 bases align to TRBD2. J lost 5 bases, V lost 4 bases, and 3 bases had no gene match. CDR1 SGHRS and CDR2 YFSETQ come from the germline V gene. This CDR3 has 15 residues. This CDR3 is CASSRGLAGHNEQFF. The CDR3 DNA follows: TGCGCCAGCAGCAGGGGACTAGCGGGGCACAATGAGCAGTTCTTC.

This clonotype came up a few times. This sequence joins TRBV20-1 and TRBJ2-5; no firm D call. Germline values: CDR1 DFQATT, CDR2 SNEGSKA (reference sequence). The CDR3 extends over 13 amino acids. Deletions cut 1 base from V and 4 bases from J, with 10 bases between. CDR3 in amino acids: CSARAPPSETQYF. CDR3 in DNA: TGCAGTGCTAGAGCCCCACCCTCAGAGACCCAGTACTTC.

The chain employs TRBV2 and TRBJ1-1; D gene unclear. Between the trimmed V and J ends, which lost 7 bases and 2 bases, there was a span of 14 bases. The germline V gene has CDR1 SNHLY and CDR2 FYNNEI. This CDR3 comprises 14 residues. The CDR3 DNA sequence: TGTGCCAGCACTGGTAGTTGGAGAAACACTGAAGCTTTCTTT. Translated, it gives CASTGSWRNTEAFF.